The 9 T cell receptor beta chains below come from one sample, sequenced in a study of molecular identifiers for immune sequencing clone quantification. TCRdb recomputed calls from the PCR reads with MiXCR, one row per CDR3 protein. The sample lists hundreds of thousands of distinct CDR3 sequences, 20% occurring once. What was sequenced was naive CD8+ T cells from blood, with Jurkat cell RNA spiked in. Subset indicated: FACS-sorted CD8+CD4-CCR7+CD45RA+ naive T cells. The origin of the receptors is a human donor in good health. Some libraries in this study had Jurkat cell RNA spiked in.

For this clonotype: This may come from a read error, since a much larger clone is one base off. V gene TRBV28 combines with J gene TRBJ2-2; TRBD1 aligns across 10 bases. Looked up from germline, CDR1 is MDHEN and CDR2 is SYDVKM. There are 19 residues in the CDR3. V lost 8 bases and J lost 6; bases outside the gene matches: 21. The DNA of the CDR3 is TGTGCCAGCGGAAAGGGGTTGCACCGGGACAGGGGTAACGCCGGGGAGCTGTTTTTT. Protein: CASGKGLHRDRGNAGELFF.

This clonotype came up a few times. A junction end diverges from the germline sequence, so it may reflect a read error. The rearrangement uses TRBV6-5 and TRBJ2-1, with D unclear. Germline V gene lookup returns CDR1 MNHEY and CDR2 SVGAGI. CDR3 length: 14 amino acids. The chain's CDR3 is CASSPTPGYNEQSF. DNA for the CDR3: TGTGCCAGCAGTCCCACTCCTGGGTACAATGAGCAGTCCTTC.

This clonotype was seen a handful of times. A much larger clone sits a single nucleotide away, making a read error possible. This sequence joins TRBV28 and TRBJ1-5; a weak D match, TRBD1 (5 bases). V was pared by 9 bases and J by 6 bases, with 15 bases between. Germline CDR1 is MDHEN and CDR2 is SYDVKM. This CDR3 region has 13 residues. The CDR3 protein is CASGRGIAQPQHF. CDR3 DNA: TGTGCCAGTGGCCGGGGCATAGCTCAGCCCCAGCATTTT.

To note about this clonotype: This may stem from a read error, because a much larger clone lies one nucleotide away. This chain uses TRBV7-6 with TRBJ2-5; 10 positions agree with TRBD1. The CDR3 is 15 amino acids. Looked up from germline, CDR1 is SGHVS and CDR2 is FNYEAQ. V was clipped by 5 bases and J by 7 bases; unmatched bases: 10. The CDR3 here is CASSRTGGIEATQYF. CDR3 nucleotides: TGTGCCAGCAGCCGGACAGGGGGGATTGAGGCGACCCAGTACTTC.

This clonotype was detected ten times or more. CDR3 residues: CASSLVLGNTGELFF. CDR3 DNA sequence: TGTGCCAGCAGCTTAGTGCTAGGAAACACCGGGGAGCTGTTTTTT. The chain combines TRBV7-9 with TRBJ2-2; D gene unclear. The germline CDR1 and CDR2 sequences are SEHNR and FQNEAQ (reference sequence). V lost 1 base and J lost 2, with 8 bases in between. The CDR3 has 15 amino acids.

This clonotype was seen ten or more times. This chain connects TRBV20-1 to TRBJ2-7, with D uncertain. V was clipped by 1 base and J by 2 bases, with 9 bases between them. The CDR3 has 13 amino acids. Per the germline V gene, CDR1 is DFQATT and CDR2 is SNEGSKA (reference sequence). CDR3 nucleotide sequence: TGCAGTGCTAGAGTAGGAACTACCTACGAGCAGTACTTC. Residues: CSARVGTTYEQYF.

The chain employs TRBV6-5 and TRBJ2-1; the D gene is possibly TRBD1 (5 bases). The CDR3 runs to 15 residues. CDR1 is MNHEY and CDR2 is SVGAGI in the germline V gene. The V and J ends lost 0 bases and 0 bases respectively, with 6 bases between them. The CDR3 sequence is CASSYSQGSYNEQFF. The CDR3 DNA sequence: TGTGCCAGCAGTTACTCGCAGGGCTCCTACAATGAGCAGTTCTTC.

This clonotype was seen ten or more times. This chain joins TRBV19 and TRBJ1-1, with D hard to call. Per germline, CDR1 LNHDA and CDR2 SQIVND (reference sequence). Trimming stripped 3 bases from V and 1 base from J, with 12 bases between. The CDR3 is 15 residues long. Here the CDR3 reads CASSIGGLSNTEAFF. CDR3 DNA: TGTGCCAGTAGTATTGGAGGCCTTTCGAACACTGAAGCTTTCTTT. The whole variable domain, remainder taken from reference TRBV19 and TRBJ1-1, is DGGITQSPKYLFRKEGQNVTLSCEQNLNHDAMYWYRQDPGQGLRLIYYSQIVNDFQKGDIAEGYSVSREKKESFPLTVTSAQKNPTAFYLCASSIGGLSNTEAFFGQGTRLTVV.

This clonotype has at least ten counts. V is TRBV27 and J is TRBJ2-5; D is ambiguous. CDR1 is MNHEY, CDR2 SMNVEV, per germline (reference sequence). CDR3 length: 13 residues. The V end lost 3 bases, the J end lost 7 bases, and 12 bases lay between the germline ends. This CDR3 reads CASSLSKDSTQYF. In nucleotides, the CDR3 is TGTGCCAGCAGTTTGTCGAAAGACTCGACCCAGTACTTC.